What follows is one T cell receptor (beta chain) and its context. The data are from a study of type 1 and type 2 diabetes patients. Study information: Magnetic bead positive selection isolated CD4+ or CD8+ T cells from PBMCs.

CDR1 is ENHRY, CDR2 SYGVKD, per germline. The CDR3 is 13 residues long. V lost 6 bases and J 1 base, leaving 8 bases between the germline ends. Genomic DNA was the PCR template. A primer set of 30 forward and 13 reverse primers amplified the CDR3. TCRdb re-called the multiplex PCR reads through MiXCR, storing one row per CDR3 protein. The sample includes fewer than 300,000 distinct CDR3 sequences, around 47% of them seen just once. Source material: peripheral blood mononuclear cells (PBMCs). The gene calls are TRBV10-3 and TRBJ2-3, with unresolved D. The sequence derives from a man between 18 and 35 years old with type 2 diabetes. DNA of the CDR3: TGTGCCATCAGACCCGCGGGCACAGATACGCAGTATTTT. Protein: CAIRPAGTDTQYF.